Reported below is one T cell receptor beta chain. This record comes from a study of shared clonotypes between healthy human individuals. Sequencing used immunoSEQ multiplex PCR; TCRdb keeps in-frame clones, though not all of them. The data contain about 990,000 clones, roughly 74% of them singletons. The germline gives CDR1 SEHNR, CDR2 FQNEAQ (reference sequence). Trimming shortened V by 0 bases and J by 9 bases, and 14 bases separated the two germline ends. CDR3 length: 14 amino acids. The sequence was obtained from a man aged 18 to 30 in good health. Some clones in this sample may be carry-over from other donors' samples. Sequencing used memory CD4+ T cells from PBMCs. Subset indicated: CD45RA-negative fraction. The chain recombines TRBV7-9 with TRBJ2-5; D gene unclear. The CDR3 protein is CASSLAGSFGSQYF. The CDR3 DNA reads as TGTGCCAGCAGCTTAGCCGGGTCCTTCGGGTCCCAGTACTTC.